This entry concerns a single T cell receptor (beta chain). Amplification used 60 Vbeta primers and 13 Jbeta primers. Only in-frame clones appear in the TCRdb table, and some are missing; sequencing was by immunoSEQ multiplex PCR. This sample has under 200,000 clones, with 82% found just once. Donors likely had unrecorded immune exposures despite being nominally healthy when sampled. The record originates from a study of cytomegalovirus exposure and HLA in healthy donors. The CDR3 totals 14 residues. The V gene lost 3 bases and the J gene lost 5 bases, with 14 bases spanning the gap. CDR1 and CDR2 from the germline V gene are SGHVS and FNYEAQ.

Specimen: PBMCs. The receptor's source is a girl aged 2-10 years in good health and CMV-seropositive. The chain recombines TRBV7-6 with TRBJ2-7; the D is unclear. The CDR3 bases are TGTGCCAGCAGCTTGGGCCCCCAACGCGACGAGCAGTACTTC. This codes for CASSLGPQRDEQYF.